This T cell receptor beta chain is drawn from a study of shared clonotypes between healthy human individuals. The germline gives CDR1 SGHNT, CDR2 YYREEE (reference sequence). The CDR3 loop spans 15 amino acids. The V gene lost 3 bases and the J gene lost 3 bases, with 16 bases spanning the gap. For this clone: This may arise from a read error, as a much more abundant clone is one base away.

TCRdb keeps only in-frame clones here, not all; method: immunoSEQ multiplex PCR. Among hundreds of thousands of clones, 75% to 80% were seen once, and the ten largest hold around 12%. The TCR originated in a woman in her 40s in good health. Some clones in this sample may be carry-over from other donors' samples. The J gene is TRBJ2-7, the V gene TRBV5-4, with a tentative D call TRBD2 (5 bases). Sequencing was carried out using PBMCs. CDR3 DNA sequence: TGTGCCAGCAGCTCTGACCGGGGAAACCGCTACGAGCAGTACTTC. This translates into CASSSDRGNRYEQYF.